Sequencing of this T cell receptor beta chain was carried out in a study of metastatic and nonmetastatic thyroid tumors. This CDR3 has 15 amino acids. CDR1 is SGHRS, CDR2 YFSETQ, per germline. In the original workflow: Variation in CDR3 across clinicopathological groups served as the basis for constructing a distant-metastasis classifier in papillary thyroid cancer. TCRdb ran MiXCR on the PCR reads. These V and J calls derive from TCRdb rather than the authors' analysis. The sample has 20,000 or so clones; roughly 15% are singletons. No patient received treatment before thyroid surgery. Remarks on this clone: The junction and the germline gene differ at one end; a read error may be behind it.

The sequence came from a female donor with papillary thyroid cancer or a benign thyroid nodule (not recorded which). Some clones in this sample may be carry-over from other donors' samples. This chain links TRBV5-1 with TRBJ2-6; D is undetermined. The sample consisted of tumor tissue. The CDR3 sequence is CASSLVSSWANVLTF. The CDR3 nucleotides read TGCGCCAGCAGCTTGGTAAGCTCTTGGGCCAACGTCCTGACTTTC.